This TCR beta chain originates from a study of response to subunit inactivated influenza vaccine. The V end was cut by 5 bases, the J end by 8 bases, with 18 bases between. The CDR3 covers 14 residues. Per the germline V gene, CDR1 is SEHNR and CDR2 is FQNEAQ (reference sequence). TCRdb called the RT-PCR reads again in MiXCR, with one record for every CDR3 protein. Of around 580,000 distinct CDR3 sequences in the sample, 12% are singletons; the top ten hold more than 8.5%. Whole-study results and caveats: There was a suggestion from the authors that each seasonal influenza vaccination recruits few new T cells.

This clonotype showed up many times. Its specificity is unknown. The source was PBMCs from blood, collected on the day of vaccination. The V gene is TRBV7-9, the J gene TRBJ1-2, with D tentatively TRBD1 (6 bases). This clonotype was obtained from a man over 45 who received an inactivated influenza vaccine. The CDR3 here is CASSPSGQTRGYTF. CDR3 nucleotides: TGTGCCAGCAGCCCATCTGGACAGACCAGGGGCTACACCTTC.